The next 8 T cell receptor beta chains were all read from a single sample in a study of OX40 agonist ivuxolimab in advanced cancers. Clones were sequenced by immunoSEQ multiplex PCR, and TCRdb holds only the in-frame ones, with some missing. Of tens of thousands of clones listed, around 80% are singletons. The input for sequencing was CD4+ or CD8+ T cells sorted from blood, taken in a trial of the OX40 agonist ivuxolimab. The receptors originated from an adult with an advanced solid tumor such as melanoma, head and neck, liver or kidney cancer.

Notes on this clone: The identical CDR3 is also encoded by other nucleotide sequences in the sample. V is TRBV5-6 and J is TRBJ2-5; D gene unclear. The CDR3 has 12 amino acids. Germline CDR1 reads SGHDT; CDR2 reads YYEEEE. V dropped 1 base and J dropped 4 bases, with 5 bases sitting between them. In DNA, the CDR3 is TGTGCCAGCAGCTTGCTAGGAGAGACCCAGTACTTC. Its protein is CASSLLGETQYF.

V usage is TRBV18 and J usage is TRBJ2-3; 8 bases map to TRBD1. The length of the CDR3 is 15 residues. V trimming: 5 bases; J trimming: 5 bases; junction bases outside the gene matches: 9. Germline V CDR1 and CDR2: KGHSH, LQKENI. The CDR3 DNA reads TGTGCCAGCTCAACGACCGGGACAGGTCTAGATACGCAGTATTTT. This codes for CASSTTGTGLDTQYF.

The chain is built from TRBV5-4 and TRBJ2-3, with TRBD1 matching 12 bases. The CDR3 extends over 15 amino acids. With 5 bases clipped from V and 2 bases from J, the junction kept 3 bases outside the gene matches. Per the germline V gene, CDR1 is SGHNT and CDR2 is YYREEE (reference sequence). CDR3 in amino acids: CASRPGQGATDTQYF. Written as DNA, the CDR3 is TGTGCCAGCAGACCGGGACAGGGGGCCACAGATACGCAGTATTTT.

The chain carries TRBV10-3 and TRBJ2-3; the D gene is possibly TRBD1 (6 bases). The germline V and J ends were trimmed by 3 bases and 7 bases, with 17 bases remaining between them. CDR3 length equals 15 residues. Germline lookup yields CDR1 ENHRY and CDR2 SYGVKD. The CDR3 DNA reads TGTGCCATCAGTGACCCTGAACAGGGAACAAATACGCAGTATTTT. It encodes CAISDPEQGTNTQYF.

Only a few counts were recorded for this clone. The rearrangement uses TRBV2 and TRBJ1-2; D possibly corresponds to TRBD1 (5 bases). Trimming left V 4 bases short and J 3 bases short, with 9 bases between. This CDR3 is 13 amino acids long. Looked up from germline, CDR1 is SNHLY and CDR2 is FYNNEI. CDR3 region: CASSVGRDYGYTF. The CDR3 DNA is TGTGCCAGCAGTGTTGGCAGGGACTATGGCTACACCTTC.

The chain has TRBV10-2 and TRBJ2-7, with 11 bases fitting TRBD2. V shed 10 bases, J shed 1 base, and the junction held 6 bases outside the gene matches. The CDR3 loop spans 14 amino acids. Germline V gene sequence: CDR1 WSHSY, CDR2 SAAADI. Here the CDR3 DNA reads TGCGCCACCCTTAGCGGGGGGGCTTCCTACGAGCAGTACGTC. Its translation: CATLSGGASYEQYV.

This clone showed up just once. This sequence joins TRBV5-8 and TRBJ2-3; 13 nucleotides agree with TRBD2. CDR1 and CDR2 from the germline V gene are SGHTS and YDEGEE. Trimming removed 7 bases from V and 6 bases from J; junction bases left unmatched: 5. The CDR3 consists of 14 residues. As DNA, the CDR3 is TGTGCCAGCGGTTTGACTAGCGGGGGGGATACGCAGTATTTT. Translating it yields CASGLTSGGDTQYF.

The rearrangement uses TRBV28 and TRBJ1-2; no definite D call. The germline V gene has CDR1 MDHEN and CDR2 SYDVKM. The CDR3 runs to 12 residues. The V end was cut by 7 bases, the J end by 3 bases, with 9 bases between. The CDR3 DNA reads TGTGCCAGCACCCGGACCGACTATGGCTACACCTTC. Translating it yields CASTRTDYGYTF.